This TCR beta chain was obtained from a study of blood T cell repertoires in COVID-19. Overall study: Acute and convalescent COVID-19 specimens originated in the United States, Italy and Spain. The analysed material was cDNA or gDNA that came from T cells, B-cell-depleted T cells, or PBMCs.

As processed by the authors: Researchers report that nucleated cell counts were estimated from reference gene primer amplification. Here immunoSEQ multiplex PCR was the method, and the copy in TCRdb shows in-frame clones only, minus some. D and trimming come from the DNA, and the V and J calls and clone size come from that table. The sample gives about 280,000 clones, roughly four fifths of which show up once; 7.5% to 10% is in the top ten. V shed 5 bases and J shed 0 bases, with 14 bases lying between them. The CDR3 covers 15 residues. Germline-derived CDR1 and CDR2 are MDHEN and SYDVKM. Sequenced: peripheral blood. This clonotype was obtained from a woman aged 45-60 years who had recovered from COVID-19. V gene TRBV28 combines with J gene TRBJ2-7; D is uncertain. This CDR3 is CASSDSSANSYEQYF. The CDR3 nucleotides read TGTGCCAGCAGTGACTCGAGCGCCAACTCCTACGAGCAGTACTTC.